This T cell receptor beta chain was obtained from a study of shared clonotypes between healthy human individuals. General observations from the study: In having few donors, the study represented limited genetic and exposure-history diversity.

As for this clone: The antigen is not known.

There are 15 residues in the CDR3. Between the trimmed V and J ends, which lost 1 base and 3 bases, there was a span of 8 bases. Germline loops: CDR1 SGHRS, CDR2 YFSETQ. On sorted subsets, replicate PCRs used about 180 ng DNA, or tens of thousands of T cell genomes. Produced via immunoSEQ multiplex PCR; TCRdb's table is partial and in-frame only. The sample has 2 million to 2.5 million clones, almost 96% seen once. Sequenced sample: naive CD4+ T cells sorted from blood. Subset defined: CD45RA+ positively selected. The J gene is TRBJ1-6, the V gene TRBV5-1; D gene uncertain. This TCR derives from a man between 18 and 35 years old in good health. The CDR3 coding sequence is TGCGCCAGCAGCTTGACAAGAAACTATAATTCACCCCTCCACTTT. This translates into CASSLTRNYNSPLHF. Looking up the rest from reference TRBV5-1 and TRBJ1-6 gives the full variable domain: KAGVTQTPRYLIKTRGQQVTLSCSPISGHRSVSWYQQTPGQGLQFLFEYFSETQRNKGNFPGRFSGRQFSNSRSEMNVSTLELGDSALYLCASSLTRNYNSPLHFGNGTRLTVT.